This T cell receptor (beta chain) originates from a study of naive and memory T cell subsets. Study-wide results and caveats: TCR counts from RNA may reflect activation-linked expression changes. From naive to CM, EM and EMRA, diversity decreased and Gini increased.

Per germline, CDR1 MNHEY and CDR2 SMNVEV (reference sequence). V shed 6 bases and J shed 4 bases, with 15 bases lying between them. CDR3 size: 15 residues. The beta constant-region primer was an equimolar mix of two oligonucleotides covering TRBC1 and TRBC2. Ligated cDNA was amplified by four rounds of PCR with nested alpha and beta constant-region primers and SP2. TCRdb itself ran the UMI-ligation and nested PCR reads through MiXCR, one entry per CDR3 protein. Counted here are tens of thousands of distinct CDR3 sequences, around 8.8% occurring once; the ten biggest clones make up 22%. This clonotype has just a few counts. The antigen is not known.

The chain carries TRBV27 and TRBJ2-2; D call uncertain. Sample: central memory CD8+ T cells from blood. The clonotype comes from a human donor in good health. The CDR3: CASSQSLQLTGELFF. The CDR3, as DNA: TGTGCCAGCAGCCAGTCGCTCCAACTCACCGGGGAGCTGTTTTTT.